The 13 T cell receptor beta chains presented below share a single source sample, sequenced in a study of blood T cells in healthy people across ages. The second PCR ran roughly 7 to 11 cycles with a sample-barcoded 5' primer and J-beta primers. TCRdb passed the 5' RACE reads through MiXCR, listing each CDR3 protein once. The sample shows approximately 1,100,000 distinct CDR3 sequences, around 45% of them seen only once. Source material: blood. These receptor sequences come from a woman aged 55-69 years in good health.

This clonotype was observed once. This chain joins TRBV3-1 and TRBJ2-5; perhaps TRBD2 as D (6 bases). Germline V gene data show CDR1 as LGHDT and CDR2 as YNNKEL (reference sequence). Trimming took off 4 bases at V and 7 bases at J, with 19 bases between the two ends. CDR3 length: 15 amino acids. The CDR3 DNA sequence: TGTGCCAGCAGCCGAGACGGCGGGATCGGGGTGACCCAGTACTTC. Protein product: CASSRDGGIGVTQYF.

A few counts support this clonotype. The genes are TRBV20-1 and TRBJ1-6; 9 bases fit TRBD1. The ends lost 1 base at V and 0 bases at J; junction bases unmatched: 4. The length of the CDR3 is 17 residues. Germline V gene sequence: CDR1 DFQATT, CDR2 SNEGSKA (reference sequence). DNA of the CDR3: TGCAGTGCTAGAGCGACAGGGGGTCGCTCCTATAATTCACCCCTCCACTTT. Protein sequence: CSARATGGRSYNSPLHF.

Here the CDR3 DNA reads TGTGCCAGCAGTTACAGGCCGGGGGGCGGGAGGAGCTCAGATACGCAGTATTTT. Amino acid sequence: CASSYRPGGGRSSDTQYF. The chain employs TRBV6-5 and TRBJ2-3; 8 nucleotides align to TRBD2. CDR1 and CDR2 (germline): MNHEY, SVGAGI. The CDR3 extends over 18 amino acids. V lost 2 bases to trimming and J lost 4 bases; unmatched junction nucleotides: 14.

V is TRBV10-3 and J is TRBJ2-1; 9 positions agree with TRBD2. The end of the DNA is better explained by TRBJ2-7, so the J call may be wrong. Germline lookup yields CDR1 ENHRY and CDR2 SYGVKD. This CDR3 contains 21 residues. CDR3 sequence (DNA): TGTGCCATCAGTGACCCCCACCGGAACAGGGGCCCTAGCGGGGACTACAATGAGCAGTACTTC. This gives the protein CAISDPHRNRGPSGDYNEQYF.

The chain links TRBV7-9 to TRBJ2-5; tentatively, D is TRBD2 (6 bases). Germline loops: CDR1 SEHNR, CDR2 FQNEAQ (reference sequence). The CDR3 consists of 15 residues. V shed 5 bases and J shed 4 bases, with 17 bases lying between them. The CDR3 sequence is CASSHPLLAGETQYF. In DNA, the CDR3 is TGTGCCAGCAGCCACCCCCTACTAGCAGGAGAGACCCAGTACTTC.

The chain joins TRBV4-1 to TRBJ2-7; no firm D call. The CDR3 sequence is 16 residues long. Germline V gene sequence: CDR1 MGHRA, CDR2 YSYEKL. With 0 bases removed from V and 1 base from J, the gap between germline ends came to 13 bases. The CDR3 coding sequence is TGCGCCAGCAGCCAAGAGCTGACCCACGGGTCCTACGAGCAGTACTTC. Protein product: CASSQELTHGSYEQYF.

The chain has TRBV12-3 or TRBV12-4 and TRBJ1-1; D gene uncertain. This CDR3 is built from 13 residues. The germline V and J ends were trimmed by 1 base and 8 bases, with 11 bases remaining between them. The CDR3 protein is CASSLVSGSEAFF. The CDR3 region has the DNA TGTGCCAGCAGTTTAGTGTCGGGGAGCGAAGCTTTCTTT.

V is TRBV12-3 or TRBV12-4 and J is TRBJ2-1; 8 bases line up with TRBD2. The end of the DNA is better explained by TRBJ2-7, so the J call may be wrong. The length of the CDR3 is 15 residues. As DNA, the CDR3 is TGTGCCAGCAGTCCCACGGGGGGGCGTCACAATGAGCAGTACTTC. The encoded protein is CASSPTGGRHNEQYF.

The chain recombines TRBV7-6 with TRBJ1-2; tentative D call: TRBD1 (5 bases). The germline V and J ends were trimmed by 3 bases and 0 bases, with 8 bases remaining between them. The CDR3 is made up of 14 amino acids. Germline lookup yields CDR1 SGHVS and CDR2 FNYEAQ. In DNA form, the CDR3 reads TGTGCCAGCAGCTTGACAGATTCTAACTATGGCTACACCTTC. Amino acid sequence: CASSLTDSNYGYTF. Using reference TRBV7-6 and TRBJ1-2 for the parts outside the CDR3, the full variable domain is GAGVSQSPRYKVTKRGQDVALRCDPISGHVSLYWYRQALGQGPEFLTYFNYEAQQDKSGLPNDRFSAERPEGSISTLTIQRTEQRDSAMYRCASSLTDSNYGYTFGSGTRLTVV.

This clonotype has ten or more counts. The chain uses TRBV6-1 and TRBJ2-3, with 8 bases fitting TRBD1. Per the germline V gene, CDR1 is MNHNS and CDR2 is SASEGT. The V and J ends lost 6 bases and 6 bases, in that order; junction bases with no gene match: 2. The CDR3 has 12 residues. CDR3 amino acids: CASRDRVDTQYF. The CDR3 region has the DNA TGTGCCAGCAGGGACAGGGTCGATACGCAGTATTTT.

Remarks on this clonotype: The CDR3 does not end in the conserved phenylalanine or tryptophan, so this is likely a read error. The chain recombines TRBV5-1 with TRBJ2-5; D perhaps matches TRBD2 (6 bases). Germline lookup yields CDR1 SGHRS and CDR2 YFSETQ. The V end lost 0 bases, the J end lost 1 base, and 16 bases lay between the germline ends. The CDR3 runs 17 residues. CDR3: CASSLARRDPTQETQYY. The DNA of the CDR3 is TGCGCCAGCAGCTTGGCTCGGCGGGACCCCACCCAAGAGACCCAGTACTAC.

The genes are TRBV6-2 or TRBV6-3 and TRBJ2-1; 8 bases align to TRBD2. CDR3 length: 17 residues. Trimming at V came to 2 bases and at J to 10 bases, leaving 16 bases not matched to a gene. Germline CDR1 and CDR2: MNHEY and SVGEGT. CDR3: CASSYVGAGDWPYEQFF. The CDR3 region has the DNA TGTGCCAGCAGTTACGTGGGAGCGGGAGACTGGCCCTACGAGCAGTTCTTC.

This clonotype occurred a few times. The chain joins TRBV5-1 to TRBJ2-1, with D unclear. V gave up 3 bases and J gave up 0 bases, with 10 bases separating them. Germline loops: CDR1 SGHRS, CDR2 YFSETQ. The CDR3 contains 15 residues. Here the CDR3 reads CASSWSTSSYNEQFF. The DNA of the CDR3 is TGCGCCAGCAGCTGGTCTACAAGCTCCTACAATGAGCAGTTCTTC. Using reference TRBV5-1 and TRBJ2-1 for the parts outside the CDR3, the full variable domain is KAGVTQTPRYLIKTRGQQVTLSCSPISGHRSVSWYQQTPGQGLQFLFEYFSETQRNKGNFPGRFSGRQFSNSRSEMNVSTLELGDSALYLCASSWSTSSYNEQFFGPGTRLTVL.